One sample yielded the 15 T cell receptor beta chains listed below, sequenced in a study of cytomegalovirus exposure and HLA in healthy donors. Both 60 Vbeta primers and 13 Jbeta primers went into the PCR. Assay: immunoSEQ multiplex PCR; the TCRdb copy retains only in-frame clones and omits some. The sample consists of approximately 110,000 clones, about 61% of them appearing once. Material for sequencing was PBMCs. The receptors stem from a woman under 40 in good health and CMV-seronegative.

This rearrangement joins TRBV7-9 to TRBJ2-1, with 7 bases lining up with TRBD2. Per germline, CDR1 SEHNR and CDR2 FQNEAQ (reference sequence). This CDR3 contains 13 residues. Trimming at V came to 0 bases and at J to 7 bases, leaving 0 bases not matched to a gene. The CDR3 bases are TGTGCCAGCAGCTTAGCTAGCGGGAATGAGCAGTTCTTC. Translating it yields CASSLASGNEQFF.

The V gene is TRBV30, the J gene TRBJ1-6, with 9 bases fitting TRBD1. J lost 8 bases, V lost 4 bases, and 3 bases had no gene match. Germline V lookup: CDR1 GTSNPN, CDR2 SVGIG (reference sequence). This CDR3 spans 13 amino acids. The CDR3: CAWTRTGDSPLHF. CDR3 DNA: TGTGCCTGGACGAGGACAGGGGATTCACCCCTCCACTTT.

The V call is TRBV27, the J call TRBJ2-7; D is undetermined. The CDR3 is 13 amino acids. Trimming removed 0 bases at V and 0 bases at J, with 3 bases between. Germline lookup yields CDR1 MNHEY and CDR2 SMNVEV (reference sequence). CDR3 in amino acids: CASSLSASYEQYF. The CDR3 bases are TGTGCCAGCAGTTTATCGGCCTCCTACGAGCAGTACTTC.

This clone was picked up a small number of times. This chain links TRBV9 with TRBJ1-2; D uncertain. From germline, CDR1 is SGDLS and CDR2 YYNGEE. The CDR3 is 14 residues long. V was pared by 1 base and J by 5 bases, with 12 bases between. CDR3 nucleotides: TGTGCCAGCAGCGTACAGGCGGAGGGTTATGGCTACACCTTC. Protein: CASSVQAEGYGYTF.

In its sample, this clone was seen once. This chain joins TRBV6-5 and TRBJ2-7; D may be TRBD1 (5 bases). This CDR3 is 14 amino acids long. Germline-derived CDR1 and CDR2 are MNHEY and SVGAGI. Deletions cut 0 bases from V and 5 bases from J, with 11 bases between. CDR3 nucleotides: TGTGCCAGCAGTTACTCCCCGGACATCAACGAGCAGTACTTC. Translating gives CASSYSPDINEQYF.

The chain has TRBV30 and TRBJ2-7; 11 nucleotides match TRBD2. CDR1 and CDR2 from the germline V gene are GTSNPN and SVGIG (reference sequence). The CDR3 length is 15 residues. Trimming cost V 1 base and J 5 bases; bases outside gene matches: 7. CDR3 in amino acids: CAWSALTSGDHEQYF. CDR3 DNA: TGTGCCTGGAGTGCCCTGACTAGCGGGGACCACGAGCAGTACTTC.

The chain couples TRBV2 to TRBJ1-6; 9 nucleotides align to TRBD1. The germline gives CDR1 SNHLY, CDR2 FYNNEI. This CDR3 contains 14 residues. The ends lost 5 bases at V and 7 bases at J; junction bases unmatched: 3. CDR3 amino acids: CASSWTGENSPLHF. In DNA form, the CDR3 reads TGTGCCAGCAGTTGGACAGGGGAGAATTCACCCCTCCACTTT.

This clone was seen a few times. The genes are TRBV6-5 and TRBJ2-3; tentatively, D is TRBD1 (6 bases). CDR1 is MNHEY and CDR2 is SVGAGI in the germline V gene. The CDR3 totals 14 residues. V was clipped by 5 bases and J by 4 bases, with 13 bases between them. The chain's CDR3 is CASSEGVAADTQYF. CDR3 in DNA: TGTGCCAGCAGTGAGGGGGTTGCGGCAGATACGCAGTATTTT.

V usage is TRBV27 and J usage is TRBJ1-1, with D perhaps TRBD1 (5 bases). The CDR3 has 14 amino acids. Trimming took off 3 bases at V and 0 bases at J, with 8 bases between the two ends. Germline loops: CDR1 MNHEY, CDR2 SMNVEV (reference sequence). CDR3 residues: CASSLAGMNTEAFF. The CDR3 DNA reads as TGTGCCAGCAGTTTGGCAGGGATGAACACTGAAGCTTTCTTT.

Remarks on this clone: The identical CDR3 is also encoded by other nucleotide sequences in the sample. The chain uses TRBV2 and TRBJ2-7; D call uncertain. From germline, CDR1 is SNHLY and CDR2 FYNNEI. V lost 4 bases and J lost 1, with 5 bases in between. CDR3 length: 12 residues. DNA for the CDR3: TGTGCCAGCAGTGTTCAGTCCTACGAGCAGTACTTC. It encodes CASSVQSYEQYF. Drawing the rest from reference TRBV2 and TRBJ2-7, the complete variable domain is EPEVTQTPSHQVTQMGQEVILRCVPISNHLYFYWYRQILGQKVEFLVSFYNNEISEKSEIFDDQFSVERPDGSNFTLKIRSTKLEDSAMYFCASSVQSYEQYFGPGTRLTVT.

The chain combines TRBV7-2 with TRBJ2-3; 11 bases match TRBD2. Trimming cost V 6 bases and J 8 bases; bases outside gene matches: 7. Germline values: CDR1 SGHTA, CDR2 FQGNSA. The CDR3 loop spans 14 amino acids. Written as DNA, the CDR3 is TGTGCCAGCAGTATAGGGACTAGCGGTAGTACGCAGTATTTT. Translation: CASSIGTSGSTQYF. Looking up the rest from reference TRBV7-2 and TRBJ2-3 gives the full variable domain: GAGVSQSPSNKVTEKGKDVELRCDPISGHTALYWYRQSLGQGLEFLIYFQGNSAPDKSGLPSDRFSAERTGGSVSTLTIQRTQQEDSAVYLCASSIGTSGSTQYFGPGTRLTVL.

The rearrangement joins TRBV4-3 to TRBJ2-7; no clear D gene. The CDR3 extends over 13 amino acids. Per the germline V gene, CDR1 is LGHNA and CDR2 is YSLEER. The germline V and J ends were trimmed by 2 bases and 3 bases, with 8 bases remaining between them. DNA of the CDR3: TGCGCCAGCAGCCAACCTACTCTCTACGAGCAGTACTTC. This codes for CASSQPTLYEQYF.

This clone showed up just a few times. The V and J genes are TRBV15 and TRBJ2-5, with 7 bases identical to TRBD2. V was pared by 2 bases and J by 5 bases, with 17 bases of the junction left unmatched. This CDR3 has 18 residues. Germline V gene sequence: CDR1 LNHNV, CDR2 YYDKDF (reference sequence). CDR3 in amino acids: CATSRPSDPAGLLETQYF. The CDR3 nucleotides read TGTGCCACCAGCAGACCTTCGGACCCAGCGGGATTACTGGAGACCCAGTACTTC.

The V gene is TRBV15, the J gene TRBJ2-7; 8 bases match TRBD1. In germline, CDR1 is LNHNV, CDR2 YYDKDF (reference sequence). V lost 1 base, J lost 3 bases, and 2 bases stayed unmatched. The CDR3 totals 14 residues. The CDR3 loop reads CATSRGGQVYEQYF. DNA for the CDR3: TGTGCCACCAGCAGAGGGGGACAGGTCTACGAGCAGTACTTC.

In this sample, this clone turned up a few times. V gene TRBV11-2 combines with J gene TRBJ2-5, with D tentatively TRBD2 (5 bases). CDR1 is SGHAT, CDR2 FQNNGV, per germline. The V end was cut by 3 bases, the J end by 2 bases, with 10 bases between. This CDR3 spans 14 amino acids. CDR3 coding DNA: TGTGCCAGCAGCTTGGCCGGGATTCAAGAGACCCAGTACTTC. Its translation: CASSLAGIQETQYF.